The rows below give T cell receptor beta chains drawn from one sample of a study of CD8+CD57+ T cells in acquired aplastic anemia. TCRdb redid the calling of the reads with MiXCR, one entry per CDR3 protein. The table includes about 190,000 distinct CDR3 sequences, around 50% detected once. Sequencing was carried out using sorted CD4+, CD8+, or CD8+CD57+ T cells (not recorded which) from PBMCs. The source of these receptors is a human donor in good health, serving as a control. Both conserved end residues are part of each CDR3. Clone sizes are given selectively: once, few, many, or a class where the clone is expanded.

J gene: TRBJ1-4
CDR3 length: 14
clone size: .
V gene: TRBV7-3
CDR3 protein: CARSVNRAGEKLSF

J gene: TRBJ2-1
CDR3 length: 15
clone size: many
V gene: TRBV20-1
CDR3 protein: CSASRGRSLYNEQFF

J gene: TRBJ2-2
CDR3 length: 14
clone size: many
V gene: TRBV6-6
CDR3 protein: CASRDGWDTGELFF

J gene: TRBJ1-2
CDR3 length: 12
clone size: once
V gene: TRBV9
CDR3 protein: CASSGTGSSYTF

J gene: TRBJ2-7
CDR3 length: 13
clone size: .
V gene: TRBV25-1
CDR3 protein: CASSDRGSYEQYF

J gene: TRBJ2-3
CDR3 length: 21
clone size: .
V gene: TRBV7-3
CDR3 protein: CASSFYICSARVFSSTDTQYF

J gene: TRBJ1-5
CDR3 length: 14
clone size: .
V gene: TRBV19
CDR3 protein: CASSIRYRQETQHF

J gene: TRBJ1-6
CDR3 length: 15
clone size: .
V gene: TRBV7-2
CDR3 protein: CASSLGSSSDSPLHF

J gene: TRBJ2-1
CDR3 length: 14
clone size: .
V gene: TRBV19
CDR3 protein: CASSIGADYNEQFF

J gene: TRBJ1-1
CDR3 length: 15
clone size: few
V gene: TRBV18
CDR3 protein: CASSPQRGERTEAFF

J gene: TRBJ2-7
CDR3 length: 13
clone size: few
V gene: TRBV2
CDR3 protein: CASRASGLYEQYF

J gene: TRBJ2-1
CDR3 length: 16
clone size: many
V gene: TRBV6-1
CDR3 protein: CASSPPGSRGNNEQFF

J gene: TRBJ2-7
CDR3 length: 15
clone size: .
V gene: TRBV9
CDR3 protein: CASSVASGQQYEQYF

J gene: TRBJ1-2
CDR3 length: 16
clone size: .
V gene: TRBV10-3
CDR3 protein: CAISESSQTGSYGHTF

J gene: TRBJ2-7
CDR3 length: 11
clone size: .
V gene: TRBV11-3
CDR3 protein: CASRRRGEQYF

J gene: TRBJ1-6
CDR3 length: 14
clone size: many
V gene: TRBV11-2
CDR3 protein: CASSWSGRNSPLHF

J gene: TRBJ1-2
CDR3 length: 14
clone size: .
V gene: TRBV10-3
CDR3 protein: CAISDRGVGSGYTF

J gene: TRBJ2-1
CDR3 length: 15
clone size: .
V gene: TRBV2
CDR3 protein: CATTLTGNPSDEQFF

J gene: TRBJ1-6
CDR3 length: 14
clone size: .
V gene: TRBV10-3
CDR3 protein: CAISGGTGDSPLHF

J gene: TRBJ2-5
CDR3 length: 13
clone size: many
V gene: TRBV10-3
CDR3 protein: CAINRDRAETQYF

J gene: TRBJ2-6
CDR3 length: 15
clone size: .
V gene: TRBV29-1
CDR3 protein: CSVGGESSGANVLTF

J gene: TRBJ2-1
CDR3 length: 15
clone size: many
V gene: TRBV10-3
CDR3 protein: CAISPDRMGPNEQFF

J gene: TRBJ2-7
CDR3 length: 16
clone size: .
V gene: TRBV9
CDR3 protein: CASSLAVGPSSYEQYF

J gene: TRBJ2-3
CDR3 length: 10
clone size: .
V gene: TRBV29-1
CDR3 protein: CSVGTDTQYF

J gene: TRBJ2-3
CDR3 length: 17
clone size: many
V gene: TRBV5-1
CDR3 protein: CASSINPPGQITDTQYF

J gene: TRBJ2-1
CDR3 length: 14
clone size: .
V gene: TRBV6-5
CDR3 protein: CASRDRSSYNEQFF

J gene: TRBJ1-1
CDR3 length: 11
clone size: .
V gene: TRBV20-1
CDR3 protein: CSARGDSEAFF

J gene: TRBJ1-5
CDR3 length: 13
clone size: .
V gene: TRBV19
CDR3 protein: CASIRTGNQPQHF

J gene: TRBJ2-7
CDR3 length: 18
clone size: .
V gene: TRBV19
CDR3 protein: CASSASRSVTGGSYEQYF

J gene: TRBJ1-4
CDR3 length: 16
clone size: once
V gene: TRBV14
CDR3 protein: CASSQDIQRLKERLFF

J gene: TRBJ2-7
CDR3 length: 14
clone size: many
V gene: TRBV14
CDR3 protein: CASSQETASYEQYF

J gene: TRBJ2-5
CDR3 length: 13
clone size: .
V gene: TRBV24-1
CDR3 protein: CATSAGTPETQYF

J gene: TRBJ2-7
CDR3 length: 15
clone size: .
V gene: TRBV2
CDR3 protein: CASSEGQPPDYEQYF

J gene: TRBJ2-1
CDR3 length: 13
clone size: many
V gene: TRBV12-3/TRBV12-4
CDR3 protein: CASSLGEDNEQFF

J gene: TRBJ1-3
CDR3 length: 15
clone size: many
V gene: TRBV7-9
CDR3 protein: CASSPAGGDGNTIYF

J gene: TRBJ2-2
CDR3 length: 11
clone size: .
V gene: TRBV20-1
CDR3 protein: CSARDPGELFF

J gene: TRBJ1-1
CDR3 length: 12
clone size: many
V gene: TRBV3-1
CDR3 protein: CASVGGNTEAFF

J gene: TRBJ1-1
CDR3 length: 15
clone size: .
V gene: TRBV14
CDR3 protein: CASSVPLQGNTEAFF

J gene: TRBJ1-2
CDR3 length: 14
clone size: once
V gene: TRBV12-3/TRBV12-4
CDR3 protein: CASRGSAVNYGYTF

J gene: TRBJ1-4
CDR3 length: 15
clone size: .
V gene: TRBV16
CDR3 protein: CASSQSPGIEEKLFF

J gene: TRBJ2-7
CDR3 length: 15
clone size: many
V gene: TRBV12-3/TRBV12-4
CDR3 protein: CASSINRDTSYEQYF

J gene: TRBJ2-2
CDR3 length: 16
clone size: .
V gene: TRBV7-9
CDR3 protein: CASSLGGTGNTGELFF

J gene: TRBJ1-2
CDR3 length: 15
clone size: .
V gene: TRBV19
CDR3 protein: CASSIPGQANYGYTF

J gene: TRBJ2-7
CDR3 length: 15
clone size: many
V gene: TRBV6-4
CDR3 protein: CASSEFTGSSYEQYF

J gene: TRBJ1-2
CDR3 length: 16
clone size: .
V gene: TRBV15
CDR3 protein: CATSRPGTVRGYGYTF

J gene: TRBJ2-3
CDR3 length: 17
clone size: few
V gene: TRBV12-3/TRBV12-4
CDR3 protein: CASSNRRSRSSTDTQYF

J gene: TRBJ2-7
CDR3 length: 14
clone size: few
V gene: TRBV10-2
CDR3 protein: CASSESTGIYEQYF

J gene: TRBJ2-7
CDR3 length: 14
clone size: .
V gene: TRBV9
CDR3 protein: CASSVVSGSHEQYF

J gene: TRBJ1-4
CDR3 length: 14
clone size: few
V gene: TRBV20-1
CDR3 protein: CSASSGQTNEKLFF

J gene: TRBJ2-5
CDR3 length: 13
clone size: many
V gene: TRBV9
CDR3 protein: CASSPQNTETQYF

J gene: TRBJ1-1
CDR3 length: 15
clone size: .
V gene: TRBV9
CDR3 protein: CASSVVAGSNTEAFF

J gene: TRBJ2-7
CDR3 length: 16
clone size: .
V gene: TRBV5-1
CDR3 protein: CASSLERGQGTYEQYF

J gene: TRBJ2-5
CDR3 length: 15
clone size: .
V gene: TRBV10-3
CDR3 protein: CASSYASQGAKTQYF

J gene: TRBJ2-7
CDR3 length: 14
clone size: once
V gene: TRBV10-3
CDR3 protein: CAISSTGRGYEQYF

J gene: TRBJ1-2
CDR3 length: 14
clone size: .
V gene: TRBV15
CDR3 protein: CATSRENRGHGYTF

J gene: TRBJ1-5
CDR3 length: 16
clone size: .
V gene: TRBV10-3
CDR3 protein: CAISELSGRSNQPQHF

J gene: TRBJ1-5
CDR3 length: 9
clone size: few
V gene: TRBV19
CDR3 protein: CASSMTQHF